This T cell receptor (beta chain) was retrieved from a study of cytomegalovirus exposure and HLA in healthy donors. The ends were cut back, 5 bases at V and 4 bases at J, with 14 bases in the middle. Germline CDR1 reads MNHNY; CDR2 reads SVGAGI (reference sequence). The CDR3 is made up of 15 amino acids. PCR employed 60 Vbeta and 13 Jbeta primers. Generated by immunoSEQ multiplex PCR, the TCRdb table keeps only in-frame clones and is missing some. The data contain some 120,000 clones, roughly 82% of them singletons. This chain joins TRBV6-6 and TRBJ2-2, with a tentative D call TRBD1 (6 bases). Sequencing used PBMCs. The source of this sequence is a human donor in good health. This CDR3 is CASSQDSRGTGELFF. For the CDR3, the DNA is TGTGCCAGCAGTCAGGACTCCAGGGGCACCGGGGAGCTGTTTTTT.